The 31 T cell receptor beta chains presented below share a single source sample, sequenced in a study of OX40 agonist ivuxolimab in advanced cancers. The assay was immunoSEQ multiplex PCR, and TCRdb's table has in-frame clones only and misses some. The profile shows about 90,000 clones, roughly 89% of them singletons. The sample was CD4+ or CD8+ T cells sorted from blood, taken in a trial of the OX40 agonist ivuxolimab. These receptors were collected from an adult with an advanced solid tumor such as melanoma, head and neck, liver or kidney cancer.

The chain joins TRBV5-1 to TRBJ2-3, with TRBD2 matching 12 bases. The CDR3 has 17 amino acids. CDR1 SGHRS and CDR2 YFSETQ come from the germline V gene. The V segment lost 0 bases and the J segment 2 bases; nucleotides outside the gene matches: 4. CDR3 loop: CASSLGTSGDNTDTQYF. CDR3 nucleotide sequence: TGCGCCAGCAGCTTGGGGACTAGCGGGGATAACACAGATACGCAGTATTTT.

This clone was observed a handful of times. The rearrangement links TRBV7-2 to TRBJ2-7; D not certain. The germline V and J ends were trimmed by 0 bases and 3 bases, with 6 bases remaining between them. Germline lookup yields CDR1 SGHTA and CDR2 FQGNSA. The CDR3 loop spans 13 amino acids. The CDR3 here is CASSLARGYEQYF. Written as DNA, the CDR3 is TGTGCCAGCAGCTTAGCGAGAGGCTACGAGCAGTACTTC.

This chain links TRBV25-1 with TRBJ1-2; D is undetermined. The V gene lost 10 bases and the J gene lost 8 bases, with 11 bases spanning the gap. The CDR3 totals 10 residues. Germline-derived CDR1 and CDR2 are MGHDK and SYGVNS. CDR3 sequence reads: CATMEGGYTF. The CDR3 DNA sequence: TGTGCCACTATGGAGGGAGGCTACACCTTC.

V is TRBV28 and J is TRBJ2-7, with no clear D. There are 11 residues in the CDR3. The V end lost 6 bases, the J end lost 2 bases, and 5 bases lay between the germline ends. CDR1 MDHEN and CDR2 SYDVKM come from the germline V gene. CDR3 nucleotide sequence: TGTGCCAGCAGGAGGACCTACGAGCAGTACTTC. This translates into CASRRTYEQYF.

J is TRBJ1-4 and V is TRBV28; a possible D gene is TRBD1 (6 bases). V gave up 8 bases and J gave up 0 bases, with 19 bases separating them. The CDR3 has 17 amino acids. The germline V gene encodes CDR1 MDHEN and CDR2 SYDVKM. As DNA, the CDR3 is TGTGCCAGCTGCCGTGGGGCAGGGGTTTCAACTAATGAAAAACTGTTTTTT. Its protein product is CASCRGAGVSTNEKLFF.

The rearrangement joins TRBV7-9 to TRBJ2-5; D not resolved. Trimming shortened V by 6 bases and J by 1 base, and 6 bases separated the two germline ends. CDR3 length: 12 residues. Germline V lookup: CDR1 SEHNR, CDR2 FQNEAQ (reference sequence). CDR3 nucleotide sequence: TGTGCCAGCAGTAGGGCCCAAGAGACCCAGTACTTC. Amino acids: CASSRAQETQYF.

In its sample, this clone was seen a few times. The chain is built from TRBV11-3 and TRBJ2-1; TRBD2 matches 9 bases. CDR1 SGHNT and CDR2 YENEEA come from the germline V gene. The CDR3 is 15 residues long. V lost 3 bases and J lost 5; bases outside the gene matches: 5. For the CDR3, the DNA is TGTGCCAGCAGCTTTTACGGCGGGAGGGACAATGAGCAGTTCTTC. It is translated as CASSFYGGRDNEQFF.

This chain uses TRBV27 with TRBJ2-7; possibly TRBD1 for D (6 bases). Trimming removed 5 bases from V and 2 bases from J, with 13 bases in between. The CDR3 totals 14 residues. CDR1 and CDR2 (germline): MNHEY, SMNVEV (reference sequence). CDR3: CASSPRDNTYEQYF. The CDR3 coding sequence is TGTGCCAGCAGTCCCCGGGACAACACCTACGAGCAGTACTTC.

The chain is built from TRBV27 and TRBJ2-4, with D perhaps TRBD2 (6 bases). Germline CDR1 is MNHEY and CDR2 is SMNVEV (reference sequence). Trimming shortened V by 6 bases and J by 1 base, and 13 bases separated the two germline ends. The length of the CDR3 is 15 residues. The CDR3 DNA is TGTGCCAGCAGGTCATGGGCGGGGGCCAAAAACATTCAGTACTTC. The encoded protein is CASRSWAGAKNIQYF.

The chain couples TRBV6-1 to TRBJ2-3; D might be TRBD2 (5 bases). There are 13 residues in the CDR3. From germline, CDR1 is MNHNS and CDR2 SASEGT. V was clipped by 5 bases and J by 7 bases, with 13 bases between them. In DNA, the CDR3 is TGTGCCAGCAGTTCTCTTCTCGGGAATACGCAGTATTTT. Residues: CASSSLLGNTQYF.

The chain carries TRBV5-1 and TRBJ2-2, with 7 bases lining up with TRBD2. Germline loops: CDR1 SGHRS, CDR2 YFSETQ. V lost 4 bases to trimming and J lost 0 bases; unmatched junction nucleotides: 6. CDR3 length: 16 amino acids. CDR3 coding DNA: TGCGCCAGCAGCCCCCCCAGCGGGGCGAACACCGGGGAGCTGTTTTTT. Translating gives CASSPPSGANTGELFF.

This clone was recorded only once. This chain connects TRBV6-6 to TRBJ2-7, with D possibly being TRBD2 (6 bases). The germline V gene encodes CDR1 MNHNY and CDR2 SVGAGI (reference sequence). V gave up 8 bases and J gave up 4 bases, with 15 bases separating them. The CDR3 consists of 13 residues. The CDR3 DNA sequence: TGTGCCAGCGGGGGGACTCGGCGTTACGAGCAGTACTTC. This codes for CASGGTRRYEQYF.

The chain combines TRBV15 with TRBJ2-3; D is uncertain. Germline values: CDR1 LNHNV, CDR2 YYDKDF (reference sequence). CDR3 size: 13 residues. V lost 0 bases, J lost 3 bases, and 4 bases lay in between. The CDR3 DNA reads as TGTGCCACCAGCAGAGATGTGACAGATACGCAGTATTTT. Translating it yields CATSRDVTDTQYF. The full variable domain, with the rest looked up from reference TRBV15 and TRBJ2-3, is DAMVIQNPRYQVTQFGKPVTLSCSQTLNHNVMYWYQQKSSQAPKLLFHYYDKDFNNEADTPDNFQSRRPNTSFCFLDIRSPGLGDTAMYLCATSRDVTDTQYFGPGTRLTVL.

Of note for this clone: The junction departs from the called germline gene at one end, perhaps through a read error. CDR3 region: CASSPGQPTPNLYF. CDR3 DNA sequence: TGTGCTAGCAGCCCCGGACAGCCCACCCCGAACTTATACTTC. The genes are TRBV7-7 and TRBJ2-5; the D gene is possibly TRBD1 (6 bases). Germline lookup yields CDR1 SSHAT and CDR2 FNYEAQ (reference sequence). The CDR3 has 14 residues. Complete variable domain (other parts from reference TRBV7-7 and TRBJ2-5): GAGVSQSPRYKVTKRGQDVTLRCDPISSHATLYWYQQALGQGPEFLTYFNYEAQPDKSGLPSDRFSAERPEGSISTLTIQRTEQRDSAMYRCASSPGQPTPNLYFGPGTRLLVL.

This chain uses TRBV27 with TRBJ1-1; unclear D gene. This CDR3 contains 16 residues. Germline values: CDR1 MNHEY, CDR2 SMNVEV (reference sequence). Trimming pared 3 bases from V and 1 base from J, leaving 15 bases between. The CDR3 sequence: CASSFIRSGGNTEAFF. The CDR3 coding sequence is TGTGCCAGCAGTTTTATCAGGTCAGGCGGGAACACTGAAGCTTTCTTT.

The V and J genes are TRBV7-9 and TRBJ2-3; TRBD2 might be the D (6 bases). Looked up from germline, CDR1 is SEHNR and CDR2 is FQNEAQ (reference sequence). The V end lost 4 bases, the J end lost 4 bases, and 9 bases lay between the germline ends. The CDR3 has 13 amino acids. CDR3 coding DNA: TGTGCCAGCAGCTCAAGCGGGTCAGATACGCAGTATTTT. Translated, it gives CASSSSGSDTQYF.

The V call is TRBV5-1, the J call TRBJ2-1, with D possibly called TRBD1 or TRBD2 (5 bases each). Germline lookup yields CDR1 SGHRS and CDR2 YFSETQ. This CDR3 has 15 residues. V was shortened by 3 bases and J by 7 bases, with 17 bases between the two germline ends. For the CDR3, the DNA is TGCGCCAGCAGCTCGGGGCAGGGTAGAAGGAATGAGCAGTTCTTC. This sequence encodes CASSSGQGRRNEQFF.

The chain has TRBV4-3 and TRBJ1-4, with D unclear. Trimming left V 0 bases short and J 8 bases short, with 7 bases between. The CDR3 length is 13 residues. Germline V lookup: CDR1 LGHNA, CDR2 YSLEER. The CDR3 protein is CASSQDVLEKLFF. For the CDR3, the DNA is TGCGCCAGCAGCCAAGATGTTTTAGAAAAACTGTTTTTT.

The chain carries TRBV5-4 and TRBJ2-1, with TRBD2 matching over 15 bases. CDR1 and CDR2 from the germline V gene are SGHNT and YYREEE (reference sequence). There are 16 residues in the CDR3. The V gene end was trimmed by 4 bases and the J gene end by 10 bases; junction bases not matched to a gene: 9. The CDR3 region is CASSLGTSGGLGEQFF. Here the CDR3 DNA reads TGTGCCAGCAGCCTCGGGACTAGCGGGGGGTTAGGGGAGCAGTTCTTC.

This clone was seen a handful of times. This chain joins TRBV28 and TRBJ1-1; no reliable D call. The germline V gene encodes CDR1 MDHEN and CDR2 SYDVKM. CDR3 size: 15 residues. Trimming shortened V by 5 bases and J by 0 bases, and 13 bases separated the two germline ends. This CDR3 is CASSVRRDVNTEAFF. Here the CDR3 DNA reads TGTGCCAGCAGTGTCCGGAGGGATGTGAACACTGAAGCTTTCTTT. Full variable domain (outside the CDR3, taken from reference TRBV28 and TRBJ1-1): DVKVTQSSRYLVKRTGEKVFLECVQDMDHENMFWYRQDPGLGLRLIYFSYDVKMKEKGDIPEGYSVSREKKERFSLILESASTNQTSMYLCASSVRRDVNTEAFFGQGTRLTVV.

This chain joins TRBV7-3 and TRBJ1-2, with D tentatively TRBD1 (5 bases). Trimming removed 2 bases from V and 7 bases from J, with 11 bases in between. Germline V CDR1 and CDR2: SGHTA, FQGTGA. The CDR3 runs to 13 residues. The CDR3 DNA reads TGTGCCAGCAGCTTACAGGGTCGATCTGGCTACACCTTC. Its translation is CASSLQGRSGYTF.

The chain employs TRBV18 and TRBJ2-3; 10 bases are shared with TRBD1. The germline V gene encodes CDR1 KGHSH and CDR2 LQKENI. This CDR3 spans 14 amino acids. The V gene end was trimmed by 1 base and the J gene end by 7 bases; junction bases not matched to a gene: 2. CDR3 region: CASSPRDRGNTQYF. The CDR3 nucleotides are TGTGCCAGCTCACCACGGGACAGGGGAAATACGCAGTATTTT.

The CDR3 protein is CASRDPGQRADEQYF. The DNA of the CDR3 is TGTGCCAGCAGAGACCCGGGACAGCGGGCTGATGAGCAGTACTTC. The gene calls are TRBV2 and TRBJ2-7; D might be TRBD1 (7 bases). This CDR3 comprises 15 residues. Germline values: CDR1 SNHLY, CDR2 FYNNEI. V gave up 6 bases and J gave up 7 bases, with 22 bases separating them.

This chain connects TRBV7-2 to TRBJ2-2; D might be TRBD1 or TRBD2, each matching 6 bases. Trimming took 0 bases from V and 7 from J, leaving 12 bases between them. This CDR3 spans 15 amino acids. Germline V gene sequence: CDR1 SGHTA, CDR2 FQGNSA. The CDR3 here is CASSLAGGHSGELFF. In DNA form, the CDR3 reads TGTGCCAGCAGCTTAGCGGGGGGCCATAGCGGGGAGCTGTTTTTT.

The V call is TRBV30, the J call TRBJ2-1, with 12 bases lining up with TRBD1. Germline CDR1 GTSNPN, CDR2 SVGIG (reference sequence). The CDR3 runs 15 residues. The trim removed 3 bases at V and 4 bases at J, leaving 4 bases unmatched. The CDR3 here is CAWRGQGAAYNEQFF. CDR3 nucleotides: TGTGCCTGGAGGGGACAGGGGGCCGCGTACAATGAGCAGTTCTTC.

This chain joins TRBV5-4 and TRBJ1-1, with D possibly being TRBD1 (6 bases). CDR3 length: 14 amino acids. From germline, CDR1 is SGHNT and CDR2 YYREEE (reference sequence). Trimming shortened V by 4 bases and J by 3 bases, and 13 bases separated the two germline ends. The CDR3 region is CASSTKGGYTEAFF. The CDR3 nucleotides read TGTGCCAGCAGCACGAAGGGGGGTTACACTGAAGCTTTCTTT.

The chain joins TRBV19 to TRBJ2-6; the D is unclear. The ends were cut back, 0 bases at V and 1 base at J, with 7 bases in the middle. The CDR3 runs 16 residues. Germline loops: CDR1 LNHDA, CDR2 SQIVND (reference sequence). The CDR3 loop is CASSIDVRSGANVLTF. DNA of the CDR3: TGTGCCAGTAGTATAGATGTTCGGTCTGGGGCCAACGTCCTGACTTTC.

This sequence joins TRBV6-5 and TRBJ2-5; D is uncertain. The DNA end is more similar to TRBJ2-7, so the J call may be wrong. In germline, CDR1 is MNHEY, CDR2 SVGAGI. The CDR3 contains 15 residues. CDR3 region: CASSYSAQAYYEQYF. The CDR3 nucleotides are TGTGCCAGCAGTTACTCGGCTCAGGCCTACTACGAGCAGTACTTC.

V gene TRBV28 combines with J gene TRBJ1-2; the D gene is possibly TRBD1 (6 bases). V lost 6 bases and J 2 bases, leaving 13 bases between the germline ends. Germline assignment: CDR1 MDHEN and CDR2 SYDVKM. The CDR3 totals 14 residues. CDR3 region: CASRSQGGNYGYTF. The CDR3 DNA reads as TGTGCCAGCAGATCACAGGGAGGGAACTATGGCTACACCTTC.

This clone has a single count. This chain connects TRBV18 to TRBJ1-5; D is possibly TRBD1 (5 bases). The CDR3 loop spans 17 amino acids. From germline, CDR1 is KGHSH and CDR2 LQKENI. V was clipped by 3 bases and J by 1 base, with 16 bases between them. The CDR3 nucleotides read TGTGCCAGCTCACCCACGGGCGGGGGGTCGAGCAATCAGCCCCAGCATTTT. It translates to CASSPTGGGSSNQPQHF.

The chain is built from TRBV29-1 and TRBJ1-2; D unclear. V gave up 4 bases and J gave up 6 bases, with 9 bases separating them. This CDR3 has 11 residues. From germline, CDR1 is SQVTM and CDR2 ANQGSEA. CDR3: CSVGLGHGYTF. The CDR3 coding sequence is TGCAGCGTTGGCCTGGGTCATGGCTACACCTTC.